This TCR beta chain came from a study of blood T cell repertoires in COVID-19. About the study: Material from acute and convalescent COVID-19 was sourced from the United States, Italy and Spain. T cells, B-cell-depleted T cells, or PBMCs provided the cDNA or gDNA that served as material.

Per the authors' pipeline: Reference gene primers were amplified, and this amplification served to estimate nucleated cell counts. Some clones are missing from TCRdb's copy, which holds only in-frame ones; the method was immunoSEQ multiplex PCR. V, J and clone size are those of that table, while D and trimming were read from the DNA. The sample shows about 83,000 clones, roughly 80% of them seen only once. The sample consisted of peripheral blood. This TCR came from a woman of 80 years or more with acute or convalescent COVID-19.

DNA of the CDR3: TGTGCCAGCAGTATGACGGGAGGGAACACTGAAGCTTTCTTT. Translated, it gives CASSMTGGNTEAFF. The chain joins TRBV6-5 to TRBJ1-1; D gene unclear. The CDR3 length is 14 residues. Germline loops: CDR1 MNHEY, CDR2 SVGAGI. V was clipped by 5 bases and J by 1 base, with 11 bases between them.